The rows below give T cell receptor beta chains drawn from one sample of a study of OX40 agonist ivuxolimab in advanced cancers. The method was immunoSEQ multiplex PCR; TCRdb's version includes in-frame clones alone and lacks a portion of them. The top ten clones hold 9.5% to 13% of a sample with around 60,000 clones, more than 65% of them seen once. Source: CD4+ or CD8+ T cells sorted from blood, taken in a trial of the OX40 agonist ivuxolimab. These receptor sequences come from an adult with an advanced solid tumor such as melanoma, head and neck, liver or kidney cancer. CDR3s include the opening cysteine and the closing phenylalanine or tryptophan. Each record gives: V gene, J gene, CDR3 protein.

TRBV6-4	TRBJ1-5	CASSDPFRDRRGTQPQHF
TRBV27	TRBJ2-1	CASSLTEDEQFF
TRBV2	TRBJ1-5	CASSRNVQDSNQPQHF
TRBV30	TRBJ2-2	CAWSDFSFIRELFF
TRBV5-4	TRBJ1-3	CASTPGGGPGNTIYF
TRBV9	TRBJ2-4	CASSVEEGAGNIQYF
TRBV7-9	TRBJ1-1	CASSLEATGVTEAFF
TRBV9	TRBJ2-2	CASSVIGSGTGELFF
TRBV27	TRBJ2-6	CASSLGGTGVTGANVLTF
TRBV20-1	TRBJ1-1	CSAPGTAEAFF
TRBV5-6	TRBJ1-2	CASTHRGNYGYTF
TRBV7-9	TRBJ2-5	CASLVDASGATQYF
TRBV19	TRBJ1-4	CASRDRANEKLFF
TRBV5-8	TRBJ2-7	CASSLGTGGTYEQYF
TRBV7-2	TRBJ1-1	CASSSWTGAATEAFF
TRBV2	TRBJ1-4	CASSEPQRQTNEKLFF
TRBV6-6	TRBJ1-1	CASIPGGVTEAFF
TRBV14	TRBJ2-1	CASSRRGTGGFNEQFF
TRBV25-1	TRBJ1-1	CASQQNTEAFF
TRBV20-1	TRBJ2-5	CSARVRETQYF
TRBV4-3	TRBJ2-1	CASSLAGEGYNEQFF
TRBV6-6	TRBJ2-2	CASSYRTSGWSGELFF
TRBV7-2	TRBJ2-7	CASSTVPGQTRSSYEQYF
TRBV6-6	TRBJ1-6	CASRAPGPYNSPLHF
TRBV7-2	TRBJ2-3	CASRYNTDTQYF
TRBV7-2	TRBJ2-7	CASSPGQGATEQYF
TRBV19	TRBJ2-1	CASSRGGYNEQFF
TRBV29-1	TRBJ2-1	CSVLRDLQQQFF
TRBV7-9	TRBJ1-3	CASREDMGSGNTIYF
TRBV19	TRBJ2-4	CASSSPGTAKNIQYF
TRBV5-5	TRBJ1-5	CASSNREKNQPQHF
TRBV2	TRBJ1-5	CASSEGQSNQPQHF
TRBV6-6	TRBJ1-2	CASSYGGTVDYGYTF
TRBV4-3	TRBJ2-5	CASSRTGTAQETQYF
TRBV5-1	TRBJ1-4	CASSLGSPGEKLFF
TRBV29-1	TRBJ1-2	CSVEDPGKGGYTF
TRBV10-3	TRBJ1-6	CAISESGNSPLHF
TRBV7-6	TRBJ1-2	CASSPYTMSGGYYGYTF
TRBV6-5	TRBJ1-2	CASSFQTGGDYGYTF
TRBV9	TRBJ1-4	CASSTDGTTNEKLFF
TRBV7-6	TRBJ2-2	CASSLVTGKTGELFF
TRBV15	TRBJ2-7	CATSRDLWSSYEQYF
TRBV10-3	TRBJ2-3	CAISEMSGRTQYF
TRBV2	TRBJ1-6	CASSEFGNSPLHF
TRBV27	NA	CASSAGSWAYEQYF
TRBV28	TRBJ1-1	CASGPYRAMNTEAFF
TRBV18	TRBJ2-1	CASSPVLANEQFF
TRBV7-3	TRBJ1-5	CASSHSGGGNQPQHF
TRBV27	TRBJ2-1	CASSLGVYNEQFF
TRBV6-6	TRBJ1-6	CASSGQGADLNSPLHF